Each of the 2 T cell receptor beta chains below was sequenced from the same sample in a study of cytomegalovirus exposure and HLA in healthy donors. Sequencing was performed with immunoSEQ multiplex PCR; in TCRdb, only in-frame clones are kept and a portion is missing. The sample yields roughly 270,000 clones, around nine tenths seen once. Sequenced: PBMCs. These receptors were obtained from a woman between 18 and 30 years old in good health and CMV-seronegative.

The chain links TRBV19 to TRBJ2-7; D not certain. V was pared by 6 bases and J by 3 bases, with 15 bases between. The CDR3 extends over 14 amino acids. The V gene's germline CDR1 is LNHDA and CDR2 SQIVND (reference sequence). Written as DNA, the CDR3 is TGTGCCAGTAGCCCTGCCCTGGCTAGCTACGAGCAGTACTTC. Protein sequence: CASSPALASYEQYF.

CDR3 DNA: TGTGCCAGCAGCTTAATGGGACAGGGGAACACTGAAGCTTTCTTT. This translates into CASSLMGQGNTEAFF. The V call is TRBV7-3, the J call TRBJ1-1; TRBD1 matches 9 bases. Trimming cost V 1 base and J 1 base; bases outside gene matches: 1. This CDR3 has 15 amino acids. Germline assignment: CDR1 SGHTA and CDR2 FQGTGA.